These 29 T cell receptor beta chains came from one sample sequenced in a study of tumor-infiltrating lymphocytes in localized non-small cell lung cancer. Clones were read by immunoSEQ multiplex PCR, and TCRdb kept only the in-frame ones, dropping some. There are about 23,000 clones in the sample; just under 70% occur only once, and roughly 14% lies in the top ten. The specimen was lung tumor tissue. These receptors were obtained from a human donor with non-small cell lung cancer.

The CDR3 nucleotides are TGCGCCAGCAGCCAAGTAACAGGGTCTGGAGAGACCCAGTACTTC. This gives the protein CASSQVTGSGETQYF. The chain employs TRBV4-1 and TRBJ2-5; D may be TRBD1 (6 bases). V lost 1 base, J lost 4 bases, and 13 bases lay in between. CDR1 is MGHRA and CDR2 is YSYEKL in the germline V gene. This CDR3 region has 15 residues.

V gene TRBV29-1 combines with J gene TRBJ2-1, with D hard to call. Germline V lookup: CDR1 SQVTM, CDR2 ANQGSEA. The germline V and J ends were trimmed by 4 bases and 1 base, with 8 bases remaining between them. The CDR3 is 13 amino acids. The CDR3 region is CSVVAWSYNEQFF. CDR3 bases: TGCAGCGTTGTGGCTTGGTCCTACAATGAGCAGTTCTTC.

The chain links TRBV4-1 to TRBJ2-1; D is undetermined. This CDR3 region has 16 residues. Trimming cost V 4 bases and J 0 bases, with 13 bases left between them. Germline CDR1 and CDR2: MGHRA and YSYEKL. CDR3 loop: CASSRTGSGSYNEQFF. The CDR3 bases are TGCGCCAGCAGCCGGACCGGAAGTGGCTCCTACAATGAGCAGTTCTTC.

The J gene is TRBJ2-3, the V gene TRBV7-7, with TRBD2 identical over 9 bases. This CDR3 spans 16 amino acids. V dropped 1 base and J dropped 6; count of bases not matched to a gene: 8. Germline CDR1 SSHAT, CDR2 FNYEAQ (reference sequence). As DNA, the CDR3 is TGTGCCAGCAGCTTAGGGCTGGCGGGAGGGTTGGATACGCAGTATTTT. This encodes CASSLGLAGGLDTQYF.

The chain links TRBV7-8 to TRBJ2-1; weak D call: TRBD1 (7 bases). The CDR3 spans 17 residues. Trimming took off 1 base at V and 9 bases at J, with 22 bases between the two ends. Germline CDR1 is SGHVS and CDR2 is FQNEAQ. The CDR3 protein is CASSLGPPGGFQGEQFF. The CDR3 nucleotides read TGTGCCAGCAGCTTAGGCCCCCCAGGGGGGTTTCAGGGTGAGCAGTTCTTC.

The chain is built from TRBV15 and TRBJ2-5, with D uncertain. Germline V CDR1 and CDR2: LNHNV, YYDKDF (reference sequence). The CDR3 runs to 12 residues. V lost 4 bases, J lost 7 bases, and 10 bases lay in between. DNA for the CDR3: TGTGCCACCAGCACCCGTAGGGCGACCCAGTACTTC. It specifies CATSTRRATQYF.

The chain carries TRBV7-6 and TRBJ1-6; tentatively, D is TRBD1 (5 bases). CDR3 length: 14 residues. The V and J ends lost 6 bases and 0 bases respectively, with 6 bases between them. Germline V CDR1 and CDR2: SGHVS, FNYEAQ. The CDR3 bases are TGTGCCAGCAGGCAGGGCTCCTATAATTCACCCCTCCACTTT. Amino acids: CASRQGSYNSPLHF. Based on the CDR3 plus reference TRBV7-6 and TRBJ1-6, the full variable domain is GAGVSQSPRYKVTKRGQDVALRCDPISGHVSLYWYRQALGQGPEFLTYFNYEAQQDKSGLPNDRFSAERPEGSISTLTIQRTEQRDSAMYRCASRQGSYNSPLHFGNGTRLTVT.

This clone was picked up a small number of times. The rearrangement uses TRBV6-5 and TRBJ2-5; D not certain. V was cut by 0 bases and J by 5 bases, with 13 bases left in between. The germline V gene encodes CDR1 MNHEY and CDR2 SVGAGI. This CDR3 is built from 15 residues. CDR3 sequence: CASSYSRARLETQYF. The CDR3 DNA reads as TGTGCCAGCAGTTACTCAAGGGCTCGTTTGGAGACCCAGTACTTC.

V gene TRBV12-5 combines with J gene TRBJ2-3; D unresolved. The CDR3 covers 11 residues. The germline V and J ends were trimmed by 7 bases and 5 bases, with 7 bases remaining between them. Germline CDR1 and CDR2: LGHNT and FRNRAP. The CDR3 nucleotides read TGTGCTAGTGTCTCCGGAGATACGCAGTATTTT. Translating it yields CASVSGDTQYF. The entire variable domain, with the rest obtained from reference TRBV12-5 and TRBJ2-3, is as follows: DARVTQTPRHKVTEMGQEVTMRCQPILGHNTVFWYRQTMMQGLELLAYFRNRAPLDDSGMPKDRFSAEMPDATLATLKIQPSEPRDSAVYFCASVSGDTQYFGPGTRLTVL.

This clone was observed once. The V call is TRBV7-5, the J call TRBJ2-1; the table's D call, TRBD1, was not checked against the DNA. TRBV7-5 is noted as a pseudogene. The CDR3 extends over 14 amino acids. CDR3 in DNA: TGTGTCAGAAGCTTCACTACAGGGTACAATGAGCAGTTCTTC. Its protein is CVRSFTTGYNEQFF.

For the CDR3, the DNA is TGCAGCGGCGGACTAGGAGCCTACGAGCAGTACTTC. It specifies CSGGLGAYEQYF. The chain is built from TRBV29-1 and TRBJ2-7; 7 positions agree with TRBD2. CDR3 length: 12 residues. Germline assignment: CDR1 SQVTM and CDR2 ANQGSEA. Trimming at V came to 7 bases and at J to 2 bases, leaving 5 bases not matched to a gene.

This clone was observed a handful of times. This chain joins TRBV27 and TRBJ2-7; D is unclear. Trimming took 7 bases from V and 5 from J, leaving 21 bases between them. The length of the CDR3 is 15 residues. Germline V gene lookup returns CDR1 MNHEY and CDR2 SMNVEV (reference sequence). This chain's CDR3 is CASNPGPTQMDEQYF. Here the CDR3 DNA reads TGTGCCAGCAATCCTGGTCCTACTCAGATGGACGAGCAGTACTTC.

CDR3: CAWSETRGWSSYEQYF. CDR3 DNA: TGTGCCTGGAGCGAAACCAGGGGGTGGTCCTCCTACGAGCAGTACTTC. The chain has TRBV30 and TRBJ2-7; TRBD1 aligns across 7 bases. CDR1 is GTSNPN and CDR2 is SVGIG in the germline V gene (reference sequence). CDR3 size: 16 residues. V dropped 3 bases and J dropped 0; count of bases not matched to a gene: 11.

The table lists this clone with a few counts. The V gene is TRBV5-4, the J gene TRBJ2-1; D may be TRBD1 (6 bases). The V end lost 3 bases, the J end lost 5 bases, and 6 bases lay between the germline ends. CDR1 and CDR2 from the germline V gene are SGHNT and YYREEE (reference sequence). The CDR3 contains 12 residues. CDR3 in amino acids: CASSWTDNEQFF. CDR3 sequence (DNA): TGTGCCAGCAGCTGGACAGACAATGAGCAGTTCTTC.

The sample holds a few counts of this clone. The same CDR3 also results from other DNA sequences found in this sample. The chain couples TRBV10-3 to TRBJ1-5, with D hard to call. V dropped 2 bases and J dropped 0 bases, with 8 bases sitting between them. CDR1 and CDR2 (germline): ENHRY, SYGVKD. CDR3 length equals 15 residues. In DNA, the CDR3 is TGTGCCATCAGTGAGGGTAGAAATAGCAATCAGCCCCAGCATTTT. It codes for CAISEGRNSNQPQHF.

This clone was counted between two and nine times. The rearrangement uses TRBV27 and TRBJ1-1, with unresolved D. CDR3 length equals 14 residues. In germline, CDR1 is MNHEY, CDR2 SMNVEV (reference sequence). V was cut by 10 bases and J by 4 bases, with 19 bases left in between. The CDR3: CATLIAGPGTEAFF. The CDR3 coding sequence is TGTGCCACCCTCATAGCTGGGCCCGGCACTGAAGCTTTCTTT.

The chain has TRBV18 and TRBJ2-7, with TRBD1 as a possible D gene (6 bases). Between the trimmed V and J ends, which lost 3 bases and 6 bases, there was a span of 15 bases. Per germline, CDR1 KGHSH and CDR2 LQKENI. This CDR3 contains 14 residues. CDR3 DNA: TGTGCCAGCTCACCCCTCGGACAGAATTCCGAGCAGTACTTC. Translated: CASSPLGQNSEQYF.

This chain joins TRBV29-1 and TRBJ2-7, with TRBD2 identical over 10 bases. Trimming cost V 5 bases and J 3 bases; bases outside gene matches: 4. Germline V lookup: CDR1 SQVTM, CDR2 ANQGSEA. This CDR3 spans 13 amino acids. Here the CDR3 reads CSVKRTSGYEQYF. The CDR3 nucleotides are TGCAGCGTTAAACGGACTAGCGGCTACGAGCAGTACTTC.

CDR3 in DNA: TGTGCCAGCAGCCGGGGGGCTTCGGTTGAAAAACTGTTTTTT. It specifies CASSRGASVEKLFF. The V and J genes are TRBV9 and TRBJ1-4; D possibly corresponds to TRBD1 (6 bases). Trimming left V 4 bases short and J 7 bases short, with 14 bases between. Germline loops: CDR1 SGDLS, CDR2 YYNGEE. The CDR3 runs to 14 residues.

DNA of the CDR3: TGTGCCAGCAGCTTAGCCCTTGGGAACACTGAAGCTTTCTTT. Its protein product is CASSLALGNTEAFF. The J gene is TRBJ1-1, the V gene TRBV11-2; D not certain. The CDR3 contains 14 residues. Trimming pared 1 base from V and 1 base from J, leaving 7 bases between. In germline, CDR1 is SGHAT, CDR2 FQNNGV.

A single count supports this clone. The chain couples TRBV4-2 to TRBJ1-1; TRBD1 matches at 7 bases. The trim removed 4 bases at V and 4 bases at J, leaving 15 bases unmatched. CDR3 length equals 17 residues. Germline V gene sequence: CDR1 LGHNA, CDR2 YNFKEQ. For the CDR3, the DNA is TGTGCCAGCAGCCCTGACCCAGTGACAGGGTGGGGCACTGAAGCTTTCTTT. Its translation: CASSPDPVTGWGTEAFF.

The chain combines TRBV7-7 with TRBJ2-1; 10 positions match TRBD1. CDR3 length: 14 amino acids. The V segment lost 5 bases and the J segment 4 bases; nucleotides outside the gene matches: 2. Per germline, CDR1 SSHAT and CDR2 FNYEAQ (reference sequence). CDR3 bases: TGTGCCAGCAGCAGGGACAGGGGATACAATGAGCAGTTCTTC. As protein: CASSRDRGYNEQFF.

This clone is a singleton in its sample. This chain uses TRBV5-6 with TRBJ2-2; 7 nucleotides agree with TRBD1. In germline, CDR1 is SGHDT, CDR2 YYEEEE. This CDR3 contains 15 residues. With 5 bases clipped from V and 3 bases from J, the junction kept 7 bases outside the gene matches. CDR3 DNA: TGTGCCAGCAGGTACCAGGGGGTAGACACCGGGGAGCTGTTTTTT. Amino acids: CASRYQGVDTGELFF. Variable domain in full (rest from reference TRBV5-6 and TRBJ2-2): DAGVTQSPTHLIKTRGQQVTLRCSPKSGHDTVSWYQQALGQGPQFIFQYYEEEERQRGNFPDRFSGHQFPNYSSELNVNALLLGDSALYLCASRYQGVDTGELFFGEGSRLTVL.

The chain combines TRBV7-3 with TRBJ2-1, with D perhaps assigned TRBD1 or TRBD2 (5 bases each). The CDR3 spans 13 residues. The germline V and J ends were trimmed by 5 bases and 7 bases, with 12 bases remaining between them. The germline CDR1 and CDR2 sequences are SGHTA and FQGTGA. The CDR3 sequence: CASSIGDRNEQFF. CDR3 nucleotides: TGTGCCAGCAGCATAGGGGACCGTAATGAGCAGTTCTTC.

V gene TRBV19 combines with J gene TRBJ2-4, with 9 bases aligning to TRBD1. In germline, CDR1 is LNHDA, CDR2 SQIVND (reference sequence). The V segment lost 6 bases and the J segment 7 bases; nucleotides outside the gene matches: 7. The CDR3 length is 14 residues. Here the CDR3 reads CASSPRDRVNIQYF. The CDR3 bases are TGTGCCAGTAGCCCCCGGGACAGGGTCAACATTCAGTACTTC.

The CDR3 nucleotides are TGTGCCAGCAGCCTCGGGACTAGCCGGGTGTATGAGCAGTTCTTC. It specifies CASSLGTSRVYEQFF. The chain is built from TRBV7-7 and TRBJ2-1; TRBD2 aligns across 9 bases. The junction had 10 bases not matched to a gene; V was cut back by 5 bases and J by 8 bases. Germline CDR1 SSHAT, CDR2 FNYEAQ (reference sequence). This CDR3 has 15 amino acids.

J is TRBJ2-2 and V is TRBV30; D is undetermined. Trimming removed 3 bases from V and 8 bases from J, with 7 bases in between. CDR3 length equals 11 residues. Germline V CDR1 and CDR2: GTSNPN, SVGIG (reference sequence). The CDR3 nucleotides are TGTGCCTGGAGCTTCGGAGGGGAGCTGTTTTTT. It yields the protein CAWSFGGELFF.

This clone was seen only a few times. The chain has TRBV20-1 and TRBJ1-1; tentatively, D is TRBD1 (5 bases). Germline CDR1 and CDR2: DFQATT and SNEGSKA (reference sequence). The length of the CDR3 is 11 residues. CDR3 sequence: CRTDRNTEAFF. CDR3 coding DNA: TGCAGAACTGACAGGAACACTGAAGCTTTCTTT.

This clone is termed medium-sized (0.01 to 0.1%). V usage is TRBV18 and J usage is TRBJ2-1; 7 bases agree with TRBD2. The germline V gene encodes CDR1 KGHSH and CDR2 LQKENI. CDR3 length: 14 amino acids. J gave up 4 bases and V 0 bases, and 0 bases lay outside the gene matches. The CDR3 protein is CASSPPGGYNEQFF. As DNA, the CDR3 is TGTGCCAGCTCACCACCGGGGGGGTACAATGAGCAGTTCTTC.